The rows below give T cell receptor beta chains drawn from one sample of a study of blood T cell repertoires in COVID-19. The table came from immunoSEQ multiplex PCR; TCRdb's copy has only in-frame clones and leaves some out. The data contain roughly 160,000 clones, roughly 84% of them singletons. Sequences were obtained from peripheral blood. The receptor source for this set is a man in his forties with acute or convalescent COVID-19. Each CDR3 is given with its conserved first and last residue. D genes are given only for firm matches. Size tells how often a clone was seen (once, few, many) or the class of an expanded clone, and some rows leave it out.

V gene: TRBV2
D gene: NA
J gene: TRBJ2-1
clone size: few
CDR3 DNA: TGTGCCAGCAGTAGTCAACCGCCGAGCTCCTACAATGAGCAGTTCTTC
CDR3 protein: CASSSQPPSSYNEQFF

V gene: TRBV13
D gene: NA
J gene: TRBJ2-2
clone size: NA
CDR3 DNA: TGTGCCAGCAGTCACAGGTTCCCCGGGGAGCTGTTTTTT
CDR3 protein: CASSHRFPGELFF

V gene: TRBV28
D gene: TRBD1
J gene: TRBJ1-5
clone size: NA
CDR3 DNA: TGTGCCAGCAGTTTGGGGCAGGGGGGTCAGCCCCAGCATTTT
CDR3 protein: CASSLGQGGQPQHF

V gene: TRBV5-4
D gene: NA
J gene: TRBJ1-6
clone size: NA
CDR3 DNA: TGTGCCAGCAGCTTGGAATCAGGGAAGGAATCACCCCTCCACTTT
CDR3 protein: CASSLESGKESPLHF

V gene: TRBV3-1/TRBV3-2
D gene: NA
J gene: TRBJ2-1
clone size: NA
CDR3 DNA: TGTGCCAGCAGCCAAGGACTCCCCAGCCATTTTAGCTCCTACAATGAGCAGTTCTTC
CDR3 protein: CASSQGLPSHFSSYNEQFF

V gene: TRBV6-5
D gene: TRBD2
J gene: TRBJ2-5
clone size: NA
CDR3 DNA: TGTGCCAGCAGTTACCCCGGGGGGGCCAGTGGAGAGACCCAGTACTTC
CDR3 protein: CASSYPGGASGETQYF

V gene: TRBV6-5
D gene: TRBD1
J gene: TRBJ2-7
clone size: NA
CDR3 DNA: TGTGCCAGCAGTCCCGGGACAGGGCTATTCGAGCAGTACTTC
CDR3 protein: CASSPGTGLFEQYF

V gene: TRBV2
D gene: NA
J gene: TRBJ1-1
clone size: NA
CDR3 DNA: TGTGCCAGCATAGGGGGCACTGAAGCTTTCTTT
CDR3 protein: CASIGGTEAFF

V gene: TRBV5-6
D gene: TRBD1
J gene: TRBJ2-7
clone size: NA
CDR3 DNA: TGTGCCAGCAGCTGGGGACAGGGTAGCTCCTACGAGCAGTACTTC
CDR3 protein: CASSWGQGSSYEQYF

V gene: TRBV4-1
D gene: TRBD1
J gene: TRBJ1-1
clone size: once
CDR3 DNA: TGCGCCAGCAGCCAATCCAGGGGGACTGAAGCTTTCTTT
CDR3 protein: CASSQSRGTEAFF

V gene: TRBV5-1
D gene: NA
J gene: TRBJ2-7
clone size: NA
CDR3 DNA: TGCGCCAGCAGCCTACCGGACAGTTGGGGCGAGCAGTACTTC
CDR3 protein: CASSLPDSWGEQYF

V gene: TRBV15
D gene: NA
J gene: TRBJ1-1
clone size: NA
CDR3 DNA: TGTGCCACCAGCAGATTTACAGGGCACCCCACTGAAGCTTTCTTT
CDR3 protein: CATSRFTGHPTEAFF

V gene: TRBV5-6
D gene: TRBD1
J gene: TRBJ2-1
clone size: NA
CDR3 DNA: TGTGCCAGCAGCTTGGAATACCGGACAGGGGACAATGAGCAGTTCTTC
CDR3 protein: CASSLEYRTGDNEQFF

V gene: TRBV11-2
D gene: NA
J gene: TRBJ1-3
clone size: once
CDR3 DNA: TGTGCCAGCAGCTTTAATGAGGAGCCGGGAAACACCATATATTTT
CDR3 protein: CASSFNEEPGNTIYF

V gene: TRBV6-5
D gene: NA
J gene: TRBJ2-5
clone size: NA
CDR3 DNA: TGTGCCAGCAGTTACCGCGGAGGAGAGACCCAGTACTTC
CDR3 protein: CASSYRGGETQYF

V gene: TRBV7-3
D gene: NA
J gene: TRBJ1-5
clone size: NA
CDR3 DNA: TGTGCCAGCAGCCCAACTGACAGAGCAGGGTCTGGCAATCAGCCCCAGCATTTT
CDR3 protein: CASSPTDRAGSGNQPQHF

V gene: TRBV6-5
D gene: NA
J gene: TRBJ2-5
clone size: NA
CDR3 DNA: TGTGCCAGCAGTTACGGCGGGGTCGAGACCCAGTACTTC
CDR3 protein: CASSYGGVETQYF

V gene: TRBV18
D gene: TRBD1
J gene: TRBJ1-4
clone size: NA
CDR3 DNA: TGTGCCAGCTCACCACCTTATCGAGGGGGCACACGAAAACTGTTTTTT
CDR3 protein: CASSPPYRGGTRKLFF

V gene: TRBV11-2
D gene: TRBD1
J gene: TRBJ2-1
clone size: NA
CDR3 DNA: TGTGCCAGCAGCTTAGGGGGGACAGGGTATCGGGGAGGGAATGAGCAGTTCTTC
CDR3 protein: CASSLGGTGYRGGNEQFF

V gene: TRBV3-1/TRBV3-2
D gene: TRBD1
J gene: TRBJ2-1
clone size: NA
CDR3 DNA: TGTGCCAGCAGCCACTCTCCGGGACAGGGGGGATTCGGTGAGCAGTTCTTC
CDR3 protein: CASSHSPGQGGFGEQFF

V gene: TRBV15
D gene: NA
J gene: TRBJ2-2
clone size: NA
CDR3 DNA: TGTGCCACCAGCAGAGGACCCCCGGGGAGAGCCGGGGAGCTGTTTTTT
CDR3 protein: CATSRGPPGRAGELFF

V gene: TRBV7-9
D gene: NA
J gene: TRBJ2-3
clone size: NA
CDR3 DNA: TGTGCCAGCAGCTTAGGGCAGGGGCCAGATACGCAGTATTTT
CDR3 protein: CASSLGQGPDTQYF

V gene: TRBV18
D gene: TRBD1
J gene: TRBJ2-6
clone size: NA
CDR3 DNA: TGTGCCAGCTCATCTTTCGGACAGGGGGCGAGTGGGGCCAACGTCCTGACTTTC
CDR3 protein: CASSSFGQGASGANVLTF

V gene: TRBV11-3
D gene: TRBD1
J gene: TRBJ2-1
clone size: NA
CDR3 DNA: TGTGCCAGCAGCTTAAGAGACAGGGGCGATGAGCAGTTCTTC
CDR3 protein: CASSLRDRGDEQFF

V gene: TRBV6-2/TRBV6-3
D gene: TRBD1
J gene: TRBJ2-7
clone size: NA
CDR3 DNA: TGTGCCAGCAGTTCCCCGGGACAGGGGAACGAGCAGTACTTC
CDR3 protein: CASSSPGQGNEQYF

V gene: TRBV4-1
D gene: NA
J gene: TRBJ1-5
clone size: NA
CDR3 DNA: TGCGCCAGCAGCCAAGGGCAGGGTGTCAATCAGCCCCAGCATTTT
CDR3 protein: CASSQGQGVNQPQHF

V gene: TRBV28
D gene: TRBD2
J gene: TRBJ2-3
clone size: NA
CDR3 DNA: TGTGCCAGCAGTTGGGCTACTAGCGGGAGAACCACAGATACGCAGTATTTT
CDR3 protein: CASSWATSGRTTDTQYF

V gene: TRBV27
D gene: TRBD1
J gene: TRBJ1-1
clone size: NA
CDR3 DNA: TGTGCCAGCAGTCCTAACCCACGGGACAGCACTGAAGCTTTCTTT
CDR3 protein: CASSPNPRDSTEAFF

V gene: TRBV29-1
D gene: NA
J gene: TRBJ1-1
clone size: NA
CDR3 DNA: TGCAGCGTTGGGAGAAAAGGTGGCACTGAAGCTTTCTTT
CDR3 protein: CSVGRKGGTEAFF